This T cell receptor (beta chain) appears in the sequencing data of a study of CD8 T cells in ankylosing spondylitis. The CDR3 runs 14 residues. The germline V gene encodes CDR1 DFQATT and CDR2 SNEGSKA (reference sequence). V shed 4 bases, J shed 7 bases, and the junction held 12 bases outside the gene matches. This clonotype was seen ten or more times. MiXCR, run by TCRdb on the 5' RACE reads, gives a single entry per CDR3 protein. The data hold hundreds of thousands of distinct CDR3 sequences, with 20% to 30% observed a single time. The receptor was derived from a male donor with ankylosing spondylitis or in good health (not recorded which). Input material: blood, either unsorted or a sorted T cell fraction (not recorded which). The chain links TRBV20-1 to TRBJ1-1; 7 bases match TRBD1. The CDR3: CSAMRPGQRFEAFF. The DNA of the CDR3 is TGCAGTGCTATGCGGCCGGGACAGCGTTTTGAAGCTTTCTTT.